Each of the 31 T cell receptor beta chains below was sequenced from the same sample in a study of blood T cells in healthy people across ages. With a J-beta primer mix and a sample-barcoded 5' primer, a second PCR ran about 7 to 12 cycles. Via MiXCR, TCRdb re-called the 5' RACE reads, giving one row per CDR3 protein. The sample lists about 570,000 distinct CDR3 sequences; 27% were seen once. The sequenced sample consisted of blood. The source is a woman between 65 and 79 years old in good health.

The DNA for the CDR3 is TGCAGTGCTAGCCTTACAGGGGGCGTTTCTGGCTACACCTTC. This codes for CSASLTGGVSGYTF. The chain carries TRBV20-1 and TRBJ1-2; 9 bases align to TRBD1. V lost 3 bases to trimming and J lost 7 bases; unmatched junction nucleotides: 9. The CDR3 has 14 residues. The V gene's germline CDR1 is DFQATT and CDR2 SNEGSKA (reference sequence).

For the CDR3, the DNA is TGTGCCAGCGGCGATGGGGCTAGAGGGGGTCGAGAGACCCAGTACTTC. Translated: CASGDGARGGRETQYF. This chain uses TRBV25-1 with TRBJ2-5; D is perhaps TRBD1 (6 bases). V was trimmed by 8 bases and J by 4 bases, leaving 23 bases between them. This CDR3 region has 16 residues. Germline loops: CDR1 MGHDK, CDR2 SYGVNS.

About this clonotype: A single base separates this from a much larger clone, so it may be a read error. The chain carries TRBV7-9 and TRBJ2-7, with D tentatively TRBD2 (7 bases). Germline V CDR1 and CDR2: SEHNR, FQNEAQ (reference sequence). The CDR3 runs 15 residues. Trimming shortened V by 4 bases and J by 5 bases, and 18 bases separated the two germline ends. CDR3 DNA: TGTGCCAGCAGCTCCCGGACAGCGGGATTTCACGAGCAGTACTTC. This sequence encodes CASSSRTAGFHEQYF.

The chain recombines TRBV5-4 with TRBJ2-7, with 8 bases lining up with TRBD2. There are 15 residues in the CDR3. The germline V gene has CDR1 SGHNT and CDR2 YYREEE (reference sequence). The V gene end was trimmed by 4 bases and the J gene end by 3 bases; junction bases not matched to a gene: 9. CDR3 sequence (DNA): TGTGCCAGCAGCCCTGGCACTAGCGGACACTACGAGCAGTACTTC. This gives the protein CASSPGTSGHYEQYF.

This chain uses TRBV12-3 or TRBV12-4 with TRBJ2-5; D is possibly TRBD2 (5 bases). The length of the CDR3 is 15 residues. Deletions cut 4 bases from V and 2 bases from J, with 14 bases between. CDR3 bases: TGTGCCAGCAGTTCTCGCGTACGAGGGCAAGAGACCCAGTACTTC. It encodes CASSSRVRGQETQYF.

V and J are TRBV15 and TRBJ1-5, with unresolved D. This CDR3 has 12 residues. V was pared by 0 bases and J by 6 bases, with 3 bases between. CDR1 and CDR2 from the germline V gene are LNHNV and YYDKDF (reference sequence). The CDR3 DNA follows: TGTGCCACCAGCAGAGATTTTCAGCCCCAGCATTTT. Its translation is CATSRDFQPQHF.

In this sample, this clonotype turned up a few times. This rearrangement joins TRBV5-6 to TRBJ2-4; 9 nucleotides line up with TRBD2. In germline, CDR1 is SGHDT, CDR2 YYEEEE. The V segment lost 2 bases and the J segment 0 bases; nucleotides outside the gene matches: 3. There are 16 residues in the CDR3. This CDR3 reads CASSLYSGGAKNIQYF. The CDR3 DNA follows: TGTGCCAGCAGCTTATATAGCGGGGGAGCCAAAAACATTCAGTACTTC.

This clonotype has a handful of counts. The rearrangement joins TRBV5-1 to TRBJ2-1, with 8 bases lining up with TRBD1. This CDR3 contains 15 residues. Losses at the gene ends were 1 base for V and 8 bases for J; bases not matched to a gene: 8. The V gene's germline CDR1 is SGHRS and CDR2 YFSETQ. CDR3 sequence reads: CASSLQGASRHEQFF. DNA for the CDR3: TGCGCCAGCAGCTTGCAGGGGGCATCACGCCATGAGCAGTTCTTC.

The genes are TRBV30 and TRBJ1-1, with no clear D. V gave up 2 bases and J gave up 0 bases, with 10 bases separating them. CDR3 length equals 14 residues. Germline V gene sequence: CDR1 GTSNPN, CDR2 SVGIG (reference sequence). CDR3 nucleotide sequence: TGTGCCTGGAGTATGGGTCTGGTGAACACTGAAGCTTTCTTT. Residues: CAWSMGLVNTEAFF. Complete variable domain (other parts from reference TRBV30 and TRBJ1-1): SQTIHQWPATLVQPVGSPLSLECTVEGTSNPNLYWYRQAAGRGLQLLFYSVGIGQISSEVPQNLSASRPQDRQFILSSKKLLLSDSGFYLCAWSMGLVNTEAFFGQGTRLTVV.

J is TRBJ2-7 and V is TRBV5-5; 7 bases line up with TRBD1. The CDR3 is 13 amino acids. CDR1 and CDR2 (germline): SGHKS, YYEKEE (reference sequence). V trimming: 2 bases; J trimming: 2 bases; junction bases outside the gene matches: 1. The chain's CDR3 is CASSFGTAYEQYV. CDR3 DNA sequence: TGTGCCAGCAGCTTTGGGACAGCCTACGAGCAGTACGTC.

The chain employs TRBV6-5 and TRBJ2-3, with 7 nucleotides matching TRBD2. After removal of 7 bases from V and 5 bases from J, the junction contained 12 bases not matched to a gene. The CDR3 is made up of 15 amino acids. Germline V gene lookup returns CDR1 MNHEY and CDR2 SVGAGI. The CDR3 here is CASNRWAGDQDTQYF. CDR3 coding DNA: TGTGCCAGCAACCGATGGGCGGGGGATCAAGATACGCAGTATTTT.

The chain combines TRBV18 with TRBJ1-2, with 10 bases that match TRBD1. The CDR3 loop spans 13 amino acids. Losses at the gene ends were 2 bases for V and 8 bases for J; bases not matched to a gene: 2. CDR1 is KGHSH and CDR2 is LQKENI in the germline V gene. CDR3 nucleotides: TGTGCCAGCTCACCAGGGACAGGGGAAGGCTACACCTTC. The encoded protein is CASSPGTGEGYTF.

The chain couples TRBV20-1 to TRBJ2-5; 8 bases align to TRBD2. Trimming at V came to 3 bases and at J to 5 bases, leaving 8 bases not matched to a gene. The CDR3 is 14 amino acids. Germline CDR1 reads DFQATT; CDR2 reads SNEGSKA (reference sequence). CDR3 in amino acids: CSARLLAGVETQYF. CDR3 nucleotides: TGCAGTGCTAGGCTCCTAGCGGGCGTCGAGACCCAGTACTTC.

This chain connects TRBV20-1 to TRBJ2-1, with D perhaps matching TRBD1 (6 bases). Germline-derived CDR1 and CDR2 are DFQATT and SNEGSKA (reference sequence). CDR3 length: 11 amino acids. Trimming left V 5 bases short and J 9 bases short, with 11 bases between. The CDR3 DNA is TGCAGTGCTTCCGGCAGGGGTGAGCAGTTCTTC. Protein product: CSASGRGEQFF.

This clonotype was picked up many times. The rearrangement uses TRBV4-3 and TRBJ2-2, with D possibly TRBD2 on 5 matching bases. The length of the CDR3 is 14 residues. Per the germline V gene, CDR1 is LGHNA and CDR2 is YSLEER. V was clipped by 4 bases and J by 5 bases, with 11 bases between them. DNA for the CDR3: TGCGCCAGCAGCCCGTCCGGGAATACCGGGGAGCTGTTTTTT. Amino acid sequence: CASSPSGNTGELFF.

This clonotype was detected a few times. The rearrangement links TRBV6-5 to TRBJ1-3; TRBD1 is a possible D gene (6 bases). This CDR3 spans 12 amino acids. Trimming took off 7 bases at V and 9 bases at J, with 13 bases between the two ends. CDR1 MNHEY and CDR2 SVGAGI come from the germline V gene. The CDR3 nucleotides are TGTGCCAGCACGGGGGCTGGGGGCACCATATATTTT. Translating gives CASTGAGGTIYF.

This clonotype occurred a few times. The chain couples TRBV6-1 to TRBJ1-5, with 8 bases fitting TRBD1. Germline loops: CDR1 MNHNS, CDR2 SASEGT. J lost 3 bases, V lost 6 bases, and 13 bases had no gene match. The CDR3 runs 17 residues. Here the CDR3 reads CASRDRGIAGANQPQHF. For the CDR3, the DNA is TGTGCCAGCAGAGACAGGGGTATAGCAGGGGCCAATCAGCCCCAGCATTTT.

This clonotype was detected only a few times. The V gene is TRBV9, the J gene TRBJ1-5; 7 bases agree with TRBD1. CDR1 and CDR2 (germline): SGDLS, YYNGEE. The CDR3 is made up of 17 amino acids. V lost 0 bases to trimming and J lost 5 bases; unmatched junction nucleotides: 11. CDR3 in DNA: TGTGCCAGCAGCGTAGGAGACAGGGCCAGCTACTATCAGCCCCAGCATTTT. Its protein is CASSVGDRASYYQPQHF.

This chain uses TRBV20-1 with TRBJ2-7; 10 positions agree with TRBD1. V lost 4 bases to trimming and J lost 0 bases; unmatched junction nucleotides: 6. Germline V gene sequence: CDR1 DFQATT, CDR2 SNEGSKA (reference sequence). The CDR3 covers 15 residues. As DNA, the CDR3 is TGCAGTGCTATCCCGGGACAGGGGAACTCCTACGAGCAGTACTTC. As protein: CSAIPGQGNSYEQYF.

This chain joins TRBV20-1 and TRBJ2-1, with 8 bases fitting TRBD2. Germline V lookup: CDR1 DFQATT, CDR2 SNEGSKA (reference sequence). The J segment lost 8 bases and the V segment lost 6 bases, leaving 15 bases of the junction unmatched. This CDR3 contains 15 residues. CDR3 DNA: TGCAGTGCCCACCACCTCGACGGGGGGGTCGATGAGCAGTTCTTC. Amino acids: CSAHHLDGGVDEQFF.

The J gene is TRBJ2-2, the V gene TRBV11-1, with unresolved D. The CDR3 totals 12 residues. Deletions cut 2 bases from V and 8 bases from J, with 6 bases between. CDR1 and CDR2 from the germline V gene are SGHAT and FQDESV (reference sequence). This CDR3 is CASSLRWGELFF. CDR3 in DNA: TGTGCCAGCAGCTTACGATGGGGGGAGCTGTTTTTT.

This clonotype was detected only a few times. The chain couples TRBV20-1 to TRBJ1-4; possible D gene TRBD1, 5 bases. Germline V CDR1 and CDR2: DFQATT, SNEGSKA (reference sequence). Trimming left V 5 bases short and J 4 bases short, with 17 bases between. The CDR3 covers 15 residues. CDR3 residues: CSASTQGFYNEKLFF. CDR3 nucleotide sequence: TGCAGTGCTTCTACGCAGGGTTTTTATAATGAAAAACTGTTTTTT.

The genes are TRBV20-1 and TRBJ2-3, with 7 bases lining up with TRBD2. Germline V gene lookup returns CDR1 DFQATT and CDR2 SNEGSKA (reference sequence). This CDR3 comprises 14 residues. Trimming took 6 bases from V and 3 from J; bases not matched to a gene: 9. The CDR3 DNA sequence: TGCAGTGCCCCCTTGGGGGGGAGTACAGATACGCAGTATTTT. Its translation: CSAPLGGSTDTQYF.

This clonotype was seen a handful of times. This chain joins TRBV7-9 and TRBJ2-3, with 8 bases that match TRBD1. Trimming at V came to 2 bases and at J to 2 bases, leaving 6 bases not matched to a gene. From germline, CDR1 is SEHNR and CDR2 FQNEAQ (reference sequence). The CDR3 contains 16 residues. The chain's CDR3 is CASSLRQGPHTDTQYF. Here the CDR3 DNA reads TGTGCCAGCAGCTTACGACAGGGGCCACACACAGATACGCAGTATTTT.

The rearrangement uses TRBV2 and TRBJ1-2; D gene ambiguous. Germline V gene data show CDR1 as SNHLY and CDR2 as FYNNEI. This CDR3 comprises 16 residues. V lost 6 bases to trimming and J lost 6 bases, with 23 bases between them. The DNA of the CDR3 is TGTGCCAGCAGCGCCCTAGGGAGATTAGCCGATAATGGCTACACCTTC. Protein product: CASSALGRLADNGYTF.

This clonotype was seen more than once but under ten times. The rearrangement uses TRBV2 and TRBJ2-5; possible D gene TRBD1, 5 bases. Deletions cut 3 bases from V and 5 bases from J, with 19 bases between. Germline V gene data show CDR1 as SNHLY and CDR2 as FYNNEI. The CDR3 extends over 16 amino acids. This CDR3 reads CASSDYGQGQGETQYF. CDR3 coding DNA: TGTGCCAGCAGTGACTACGGACAAGGACAAGGGGAGACCCAGTACTTC.

This clonotype has more than one count but fewer than ten. This chain joins TRBV28 and TRBJ2-5; D is unresolved. V lost 8 bases to trimming and J lost 3 bases, with 13 bases between them. This CDR3 contains 13 residues. Germline CDR1 reads MDHEN; CDR2 reads SYDVKM. DNA for the CDR3: TGTGCCAGCGGCGTAGGGATGGAAGAGACCCAGTACTTC. It encodes CASGVGMEETQYF.

CDR3 DNA sequence: TGCAGTGCTAGAGTAGGGGGTTCTGGAAACACCATATATTTT. Translated, it gives CSARVGGSGNTIYF. This chain joins TRBV20-1 and TRBJ1-3; tentative D call: TRBD1 (6 bases). CDR1 and CDR2 (germline): DFQATT, SNEGSKA (reference sequence). CDR3 length equals 14 residues. Deletions cut 1 base from V and 1 base from J, with 8 bases between.

The chain recombines TRBV11-2 with TRBJ1-1, with D tentatively TRBD1 (5 bases). V was shortened by 5 bases and J by 0 bases, with 13 bases between the two germline ends. This CDR3 has 15 residues. Germline CDR1 SGHAT, CDR2 FQNNGV. CDR3 in amino acids: CASSRGTRVNTEAFF. CDR3 in DNA: TGTGCCAGCAGCCGAGGGACCCGAGTGAACACTGAAGCTTTCTTT.

This clonotype was detected only a few times. The junction differs from germline at one of its ends, possibly a read error. The chain combines TRBV20-1 with TRBJ2-1; tentatively, D is TRBD2 (7 bases). This CDR3 contains 14 residues. Germline V gene lookup returns CDR1 DFQATT and CDR2 SNEGSKA (reference sequence). The CDR3 is CSANHGGAYNEQFF. DNA for the CDR3: TGCAGTGCCAACCATGGGGGGGCCTATAATGAGCAGTTCTTC.

The V and J genes are TRBV2 and TRBJ2-1; no definite D call. CDR3 size: 12 residues. The germline gives CDR1 SNHLY, CDR2 FYNNEI. V was trimmed by 7 bases and J by 8 bases, leaving 12 bases between them. CDR3 in DNA: TGTGCCAGCATAAACACCGAGCATGAGCAGTTCTTC. Translating it yields CASINTEHEQFF.